The 15 T cell receptor beta chains below all came from one sample that was sequenced in a study of identical twins. TCRdb reanalysed the 5' RACE reads using MiXCR and keeps one entry per CDR3 protein. The sample has 240,000 or so distinct CDR3 sequences; roughly 13% are singletons. These same records also appear under a second study, on yellow fever vaccine responses in identical twins.

The sample consisted of memory (CD45RO+) T cells sorted from blood. These receptor sequences come from a woman aged 18-29 years in good health.

In this sample, this clonotype turned up many times. The chain uses TRBV20-1 and TRBJ1-5; D possibly corresponds to TRBD1 (5 bases). Between the trimmed V and J ends, which lost 4 bases and 2 bases, there was a span of 12 bases. Germline V CDR1 and CDR2: DFQATT, SNEGSKA (reference sequence). The CDR3 length is 14 residues. The CDR3 sequence: CSATGGAGNQPQHF. CDR3 coding DNA: TGCAGTGCTACTGGAGGGGCAGGCAATCAGCCCCAGCATTTT.

CDR3 region: CAWSGRGRPEAFF. CDR3 bases: TGTGCCTGGAGTGGTAGGGGGAGGCCTGAAGCTTTCTTT. The gene calls are TRBV30 and TRBJ1-1, with TRBD1 as a possible D gene (6 bases). The V gene lost 1 base and the J gene lost 6 bases, with 12 bases spanning the gap. The CDR3 consists of 13 residues. CDR1 and CDR2 (germline): GTSNPN, SVGIG (reference sequence).

This clonotype has at least ten counts. The V and J genes are TRBV12-3 or TRBV12-4 and TRBJ2-1; 13 nucleotides match TRBD2. The ends lost 6 bases at V and 9 bases at J; junction bases unmatched: 11. This CDR3 region has 16 residues. The CDR3 DNA follows: TGTGCCAGCAGCGGGTCTGGACTAGCGGGAGTTGGTGAGCAGTTCTTC. Translating gives CASSGSGLAGVGEQFF.

In its sample, this clonotype was seen many times. The rearrangement uses TRBV5-1 and TRBJ2-3, with TRBD1 matching 7 bases. Trimming cost V 5 bases and J 1 base; bases outside gene matches: 1. The CDR3 runs to 13 residues. Germline lookup yields CDR1 SGHRS and CDR2 YFSETQ. The CDR3 spells CASRTGGTDTQYF. For the CDR3, the DNA is TGCGCCAGCAGAACAGGGGGCACAGATACGCAGTATTTT.

This clonotype came up many times. J is TRBJ2-1 and V is TRBV20-1, with TRBD2 matching 14 bases. The trim removed 3 bases at V and 7 bases at J, leaving 8 bases unmatched. Germline-derived CDR1 and CDR2 are DFQATT and SNEGSKA (reference sequence). The CDR3 consists of 16 residues. In nucleotides, the CDR3 is TGCAGTGCTAGCGAGGGACTAGCGGGAGTAATAAATGAGCAGTTCTTC. Residues: CSASEGLAGVINEQFF.

The chain employs TRBV5-1 and TRBJ1-1; possible D gene TRBD1, 5 bases. This CDR3 is 14 amino acids long. With 3 bases removed from V and 1 base from J, the gap between germline ends came to 10 bases. Germline lookup yields CDR1 SGHRS and CDR2 YFSETQ. For the CDR3, the DNA is TGCGCCAGCAGCTATGACAGTGCGAACACTGAAGCTTTCTTT. Its translation: CASSYDSANTEAFF.

This clonotype was counted a few times. V gene TRBV15 combines with J gene TRBJ2-1; D gene unclear. With 2 bases removed from V and 6 bases from J, the gap between germline ends came to 20 bases. The CDR3 consists of 17 residues. CDR1 is LNHNV and CDR2 is YYDKDF in the germline V gene (reference sequence). The DNA for the CDR3 is TGTGCCACCAGCAGAAAAACAACCGGGCCCGATGGCAATGAGCAGTTCTTC. This sequence encodes CATSRKTTGPDGNEQFF. The whole variable domain, filled in from reference TRBV15 and TRBJ2-1, reads DAMVIQNPRYQVTQFGKPVTLSCSQTLNHNVMYWYQQKSSQAPKLLFHYYDKDFNNEADTPDNFQSRRPNTSFCFLDIRSPGLGDTAMYLCATSRKTTGPDGNEQFFGPGTRLTVL.

This clonotype has a count of ten or more. The chain couples TRBV25-1 to TRBJ1-2; the D gene is possibly TRBD1 (5 bases). Between the trimmed V and J ends, which lost 6 bases and 4 bases, there was a span of 15 bases. The germline V gene has CDR1 MGHDK and CDR2 SYGVNS. The CDR3 is 14 amino acids. For the CDR3, the DNA is TGTGCCAGCAGGGGGTACGGGGGGGGCTATGGCTACACCTTC. It is translated as CASRGYGGGYGYTF.

This rearrangement joins TRBV2 to TRBJ1-1; D might be TRBD1 (6 bases). The CDR3 sequence is 15 residues long. Trimming stripped 3 bases from V and 1 base from J, with 12 bases between. Per the germline V gene, CDR1 is SNHLY and CDR2 is FYNNEI. CDR3 nucleotides: TGTGCCAGCAGTGACTCCTCCAGGGGGAACACTGAAGCTTTCTTT. Its translation is CASSDSSRGNTEAFF.

This clonotype was counted at least ten times. The chain recombines TRBV15 with TRBJ1-5; no clear D. The V gene lost 0 bases and the J gene lost 7 bases, with 13 bases spanning the gap. This CDR3 has 15 amino acids. CDR1 LNHNV and CDR2 YYDKDF come from the germline V gene (reference sequence). The DNA of the CDR3 is TGTGCCACCAGCAGAGATTTAGGGCTCCAGCAGCCCCAGCATTTT. It translates to CATSRDLGLQQPQHF.

A remark on this clonotype: The junction differs from germline at one of its ends, possibly a read error. This chain links TRBV7-7 with TRBJ2-1, with 9 nucleotides matching TRBD2. Germline CDR1 and CDR2: SSHAT and FNYEAQ (reference sequence). The CDR3 is 16 residues long. The CDR3 is CASSLADAGGPSEQFF. DNA of the CDR3: TGTGCTAGCAGCTTAGCTGACGCGGGAGGGCCTAGTGAGCAGTTCTTC.

The rearrangement joins TRBV24-1 to TRBJ2-1; possibly TRBD1 for D (5 bases). The germline CDR1 and CDR2 sequences are KGHDR and SFDVKD. The CDR3 has 15 amino acids. Trimming took 3 bases from V and 5 from J, leaving 13 bases between them. Written as DNA, the CDR3 is TGTGCCACCAGTGATAAGACAGTGCAGAACAATGAGCAGTTCTTC. Translation gives CATSDKTVQNNEQFF.

The chain has TRBV20-1 and TRBJ2-7, with D tentatively TRBD1 or TRBD2 (6 bases each). Looked up from germline, CDR1 is DFQATT and CDR2 is SNEGSKA (reference sequence). The CDR3 totals 15 residues. Trimming cost V 3 bases and J 4 bases, with 19 bases left between them. The DNA for the CDR3 is TGCAGTGCTAGTGCTCTAGAGGGGGGTTTTTACGAGCAGTACTTC. Protein: CSASALEGGFYEQYF.

This clonotype was observed at least ten times. The J gene is TRBJ2-2, the V gene TRBV20-1; 8 bases align to TRBD1. Germline values: CDR1 DFQATT, CDR2 SNEGSKA (reference sequence). This CDR3 region has 15 residues. Trimming at V came to 0 bases and at J to 3 bases, leaving 3 bases not matched to a gene. CDR3 in amino acids: CSARETGADTGELFF. The CDR3 nucleotides are TGCAGTGCTAGAGAGACAGGGGCGGACACCGGGGAGCTGTTTTTT.

Only a few counts were recorded for this clonotype. CDR3 DNA sequence: TGTGCCAGCAGTGAACAGACAGGGCCCACCGGGGAGCTGTTTTTT. Translated: CASSEQTGPTGELFF. The chain uses TRBV6-4 and TRBJ2-2, with 7 bases that match TRBD1. CDR1 is MRHNA, CDR2 SNTAGT, per germline. V shed 3 bases and J 4 bases; nucleotides not matched to a gene: 5. The length of the CDR3 is 15 residues.